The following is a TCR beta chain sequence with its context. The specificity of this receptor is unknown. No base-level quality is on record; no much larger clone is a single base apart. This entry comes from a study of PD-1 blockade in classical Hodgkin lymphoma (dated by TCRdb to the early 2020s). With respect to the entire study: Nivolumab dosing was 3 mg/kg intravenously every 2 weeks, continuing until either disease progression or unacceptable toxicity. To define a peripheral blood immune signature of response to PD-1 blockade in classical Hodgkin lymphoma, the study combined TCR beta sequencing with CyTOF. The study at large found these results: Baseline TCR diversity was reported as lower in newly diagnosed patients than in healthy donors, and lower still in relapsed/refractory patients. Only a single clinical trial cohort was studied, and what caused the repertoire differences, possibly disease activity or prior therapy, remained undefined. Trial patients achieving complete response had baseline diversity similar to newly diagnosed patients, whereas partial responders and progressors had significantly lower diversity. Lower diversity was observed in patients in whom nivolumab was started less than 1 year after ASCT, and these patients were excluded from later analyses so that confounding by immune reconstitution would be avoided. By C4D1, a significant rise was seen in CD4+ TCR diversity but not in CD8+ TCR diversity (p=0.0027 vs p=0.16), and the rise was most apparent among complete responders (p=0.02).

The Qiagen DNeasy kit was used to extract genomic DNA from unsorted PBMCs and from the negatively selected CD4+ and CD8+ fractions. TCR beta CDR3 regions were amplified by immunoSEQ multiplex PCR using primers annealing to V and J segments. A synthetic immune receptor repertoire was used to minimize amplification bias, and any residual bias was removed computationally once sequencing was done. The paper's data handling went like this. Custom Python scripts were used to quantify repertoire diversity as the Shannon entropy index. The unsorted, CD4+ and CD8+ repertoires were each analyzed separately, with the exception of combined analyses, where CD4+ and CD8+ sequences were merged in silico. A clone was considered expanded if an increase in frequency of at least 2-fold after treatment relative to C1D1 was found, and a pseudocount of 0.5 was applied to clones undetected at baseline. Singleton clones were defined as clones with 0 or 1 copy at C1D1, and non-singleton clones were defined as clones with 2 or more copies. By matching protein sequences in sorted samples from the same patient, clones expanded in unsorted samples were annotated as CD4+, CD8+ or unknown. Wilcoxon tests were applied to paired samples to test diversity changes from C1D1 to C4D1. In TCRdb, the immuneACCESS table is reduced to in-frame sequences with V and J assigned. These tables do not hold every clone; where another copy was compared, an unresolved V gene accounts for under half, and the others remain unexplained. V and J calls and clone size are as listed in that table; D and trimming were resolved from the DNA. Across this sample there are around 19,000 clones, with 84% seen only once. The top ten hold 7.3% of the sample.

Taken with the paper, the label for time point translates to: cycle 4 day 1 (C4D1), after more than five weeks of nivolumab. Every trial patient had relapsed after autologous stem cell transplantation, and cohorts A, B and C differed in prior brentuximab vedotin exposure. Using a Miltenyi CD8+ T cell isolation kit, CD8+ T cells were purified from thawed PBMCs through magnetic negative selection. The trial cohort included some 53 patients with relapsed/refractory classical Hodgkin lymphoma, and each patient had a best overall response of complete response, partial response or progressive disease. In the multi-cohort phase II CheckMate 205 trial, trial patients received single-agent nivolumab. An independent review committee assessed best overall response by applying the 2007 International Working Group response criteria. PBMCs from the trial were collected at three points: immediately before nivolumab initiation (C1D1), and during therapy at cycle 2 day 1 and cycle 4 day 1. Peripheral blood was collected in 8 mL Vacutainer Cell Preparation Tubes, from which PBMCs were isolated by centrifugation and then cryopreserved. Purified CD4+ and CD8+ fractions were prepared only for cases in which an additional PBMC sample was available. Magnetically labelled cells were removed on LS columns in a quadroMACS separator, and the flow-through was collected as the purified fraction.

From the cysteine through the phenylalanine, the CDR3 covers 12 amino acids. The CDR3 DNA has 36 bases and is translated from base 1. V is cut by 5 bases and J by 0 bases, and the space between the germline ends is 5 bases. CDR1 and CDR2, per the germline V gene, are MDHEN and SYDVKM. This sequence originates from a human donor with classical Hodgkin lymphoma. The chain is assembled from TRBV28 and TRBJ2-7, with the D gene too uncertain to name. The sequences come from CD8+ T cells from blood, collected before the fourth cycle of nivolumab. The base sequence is TGTGCCAGCAGTCCCAGCTCCTACGAGCAGTACTTC. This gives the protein CASSPSSYEQYF. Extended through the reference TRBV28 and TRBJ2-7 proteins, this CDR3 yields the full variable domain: DVKVTQSSRYLVKRTGEKVFLECVQDMDHENMFWYRQDPGLGLRLIYFSYDVKMKEKGDIPEGYSVSREKKERFSLILESASTNQTSMYLCASSPSSYEQYFGPGTRLTVT.